These T cell receptor beta chains were read from a single sample in a study of T-cell reconstitution after alpha-beta-depleted transplantation in children. TCRdb processed the PCR reads anew with MiXCR; each CDR3 protein has one entry. The data show 530,000 or so distinct CDR3 sequences, 20% to 30% seen once. Sequenced material: PBMCs, taken before TCRalphabeta/CD19-depleted stem cell transplant. These receptors were taken from a boy under two years old with Wiskott-Aldrich syndrome, due to receive a stem cell transplant. Both conserved end residues are part of each CDR3. Each record gives: J gene, D gene, V gene, clone size, CDR3 protein, CDR3 DNA. D genes are given only for firm matches. Clone size, where shown, is once, few, many, or a class for clones that have expanded.

>TRBJ2-7|TRBD1|TRBV5-1|-
CASSPVPGTAYEQYF
TGCGCCAGCAGCCCGGTGCCCGGGACAGCCTACGAGCAGTACTTC
>TRBJ2-1|-|TRBV5-1|few
CASTLTGPSYNEQFF
TGCGCCAGCACCTTGACAGGACCCTCCTACAATGAGCAGTTCTTC
>TRBJ2-1|TRBD2|TRBV12-3/TRBV12-4|-
CASNPRGLVYNEQFF
TGTGCCAGCAACCCACGGGGACTAGTCTACAATGAGCAGTTCTTC
>TRBJ2-1|TRBD2|TRBV6-1|-
CASIRLAGGDNEQFF
TGTGCCAGCATTCGCCTAGCGGGAGGTGACAATGAGCAGTTCTTC
>TRBJ2-1|TRBD2|TRBV5-4|-
CASSGTSGVYNEQFF
TGTGCCAGCAGCGGTACTAGCGGGGTTTACAATGAGCAGTTCTTC
>TRBJ2-7|-|TRBV6-5|-
CASSYSKLADEQYF
TGTGCCAGCAGTTACTCTAAACTAGCTGACGAGCAGTACTTC
>TRBJ1-6|-|TRBV5-5|-
CASSTETGRGNSPLHF
TGTGCCAGCAGCACGGAGACAGGCCGTGGAAATTCACCCCTCCACTTT
>TRBJ2-1|-|TRBV20-1|few
CSAREGFNNEQFF
TGCAGTGCTAGAGAGGGCTTCAACAATGAGCAGTTCTTC
>TRBJ2-1|-|TRBV5-1|few
CASSLPAGAGDEQFF
TGCGCCAGCAGCTTGCCAGCGGGCGCCGGGGATGAGCAGTTCTTC
>TRBJ1-2|-|TRBV30|-
CAWSVGGRSGYTF
TGTGCCTGGAGTGTAGGCGGGAGGTCCGGCTACACCTTC
>TRBJ2-2|TRBD1|TRBV7-9|few
CASSSHRGRTGELFF
TGTGCCAGCAGCTCCCACAGGGGGCGCACCGGGGAGCTGTTTTTT
>TRBJ2-3|-|TRBV12-3/TRBV12-4|-
CASTPGWLDTQYF
TGTGCCAGCACCCCAGGGTGGTTAGATACGCAGTATTTT
>TRBJ2-7|-|TRBV1|-
CTSPHRASGSSSYEQYF
TGCACCAGCCCGCATCGGGCTAGCGGGTCGAGCTCCTACGAGCAGTACTTC
>TRBJ2-7|-|TRBV20-1|-
CSAGQTAYEQYF
TGCAGCGCTGGACAGACAGCCTACGAGCAGTACTTC
>TRBJ2-2|-|TRBV9|once
CASSTSGGINTGELFF
TGTGCCAGCAGCACTTCAGGGGGGATCAACACCGGGGAGCTGTTTTTT
>TRBJ2-7|-|TRBV27|-
CANKRAGISEQYF
TGTGCCAACAAAAGGGCAGGGATAAGCGAGCAGTACTTC
>TRBJ2-5|-|TRBV5-1|few
CASSLASDGRQETQYF
TGCGCCAGCAGCTTGGCCTCTGACGGGCGCCAAGAGACCCAGTACTTC
>TRBJ1-1|-|TRBV19|once
CASSPRRVFDTEAFF
TGTGCCAGTAGTCCCCGCAGGGTTTTTGACACTGAAGCTTTCTTT
>TRBJ2-1|-|TRBV7-6|once
CASSLASPTVYNEQFF
TGTGCCAGCAGCTTAGCATCCCCGACTGTTTACAATGAGCAGTTCTTC
>TRBJ2-2|-|TRBV11-3|few
CASSKIGVGELFF
TGTGCCAGCAGCAAGATAGGAGTCGGGGAGCTGTTTTTT
>TRBJ2-4|-|TRBV20-1|few
CSAREGGINIQYF
TGCAGTGCTAGAGAAGGGGGTATAAACATTCAGTACTTC
>TRBJ2-3|TRBD2|TRBV20-1|few
CSARSGTSGVLMAQYF
TGCAGTGCTAGATCGGGGACTAGCGGAGTCCTTATGGCGCAGTATTTT
>TRBJ2-5|-|TRBV3-1|-
CASSQATRKETQYF
TGTGCCAGCAGCCAAGCGACTAGAAAAGAGACCCAGTACTTC
>TRBJ2-1|TRBD2|TRBV27|-
CASSLHLGTSGRNIFNEQFF
TGTGCCAGCAGTTTACATCTCGGGACTAGCGGGAGAAATATTTTCAATGAGCAGTTCTTC
>TRBJ2-1|TRBD2|TRBV5-1|-
CASSLARLAGGYNEQFF
TGCGCCAGCAGCTTGGCCAGACTAGCGGGGGGATACAATGAGCAGTTCTTC
>TRBJ2-4|TRBD1|TRBV5-1|once
CASSFETGGSAKNIQYF
TGCGCCAGCAGCTTTGAAACAGGGGGCTCTGCCAAAAACATTCAGTACTTC
>TRBJ2-1|TRBD2|TRBV7-2|-
CASSSISGTSGNEQFF
TGTGCCAGCAGCTCAATTTCCGGGACTAGCGGCAATGAGCAGTTCTTC
>TRBJ2-3|TRBD2|TRBV18|-
CASFGLAGGATQYF
TGTGCCAGCTTCGGACTAGCGGGAGGAGCTACGCAGTATTTT
>TRBJ2-3|TRBD2|TRBV5-5|-
CASSLEGGPFTTDTQYF
TGTGCCAGCAGCTTGGAGGGAGGGCCGTTTACGACAGATACGCAGTATTTT
>TRBJ2-1|TRBD2|TRBV5-6|-
CASSFRGPSGSHEQFF
TGTGCCAGCAGCTTTAGAGGGCCTAGCGGGAGCCATGAGCAGTTCTTC
>TRBJ1-5|TRBD1|TRBV19|-
CASSRRQGAILGNQPQHF
TGTGCCAGTAGCCGTCGACAGGGGGCCATTTTAGGCAATCAGCCCCAGCATTTT
>TRBJ2-1|-|TRBV5-1|-
CASSFERSYNELFF
TGCGCCAGCAGCTTTGAACGCTCCTACAATGAGCTGTTCTTC
>TRBJ1-6|-|TRBV12-3/TRBV12-4|-
CASSFGKYNSPLHF
TGTGCCAGCAGTTTCGGCAAATATAATTCACCCCTCCACTTT
>TRBJ2-3|TRBD1|TRBV6-1|-
CASLRGQDNTDTQYF
TGTGCCAGCCTCAGGGGACAGGATAACACAGATACGCAGTATTTT
>TRBJ2-7|TRBD2|TRBV7-2|-
CASSWGLAGGVLGEQYF
TGTGCCAGCAGCTGGGGACTAGCGGGAGGGGTATTAGGCGAGCAGTACTTC